A selection of T cell receptor beta chains follows, all from one sample in a study of CD8+CD57+ T cells in acquired aplastic anemia. One entry per CDR3 protein, called by TCRdb with MiXCR from the reads. Here the sample spans about 190,000 distinct CDR3 sequences, about half being singletons. Source material: sorted CD4+, CD8+, or CD8+CD57+ T cells (not recorded which) from PBMCs. The receptors derive from a human donor in good health, serving as a control. Each CDR3 is given with its conserved first and last residue. D genes are given only for firm matches. Clone size appears in some rows only: once, few, many, or a class for an expanded clone.

abundance | d_gene | j_gene | v_gene | CDR3nt | CDR3aa
. | TRBD2 | TRBJ2-1 | TRBV20-1 | TGCAGTGCTAGAGATGCCGGGGGGGCTAATGAGCAGTTCTTC | CSARDAGGANEQFF
medium-sized | . | TRBJ1-6 | TRBV24-1 | TGTGCCATCTCAGGGTACTCACCCCTCCACTTT | CAISGYSPLHF
. | TRBD1 | TRBJ1-2 | TRBV7-2 | TGTGCCAGCAGCTACGAGACAGGGTCGGGTGGCTACACCTTC | CASSYETGSGGYTF
many | TRBD1 | TRBJ1-4 | TRBV7-2 | TGTGCCAGCAGCTTAGCGGACAGGGGTGAACTGTTTTTT | CASSLADRGELFF
few | TRBD1 | TRBJ2-5 | TRBV18 | TGTGCCAGCTCGCTACGACAGGGGGCTGAAGAGACCCAGTACTTC | CASSLRQGAEETQYF
. | TRBD2 | TRBJ2-3 | TRBV7-2 | TGTGCCAGCAGCCCAAGCCTACTAGCGGGGGAGGCAGATACGCAGTATTTT | CASSPSLLAGEADTQYF
many | TRBD1 | TRBJ2-7 | TRBV2 | TGTGCCAGCAGTGTGGGCAGGGGGCAGTACGAGCAGTACTTC | CASSVGRGQYEQYF
. | . | TRBJ2-3 | TRBV20-1 | TGCAGTGCTAGCGGTGGACTCGGGAAAGCGGGCCACACAGATACGCAGTATTTT | CSASGGLGKAGHTDTQYF
. | . | TRBJ2-3 | TRBV19 | TGTGCCAGTCAAACCGCGGGACTTAGCACAGATACGCAGTATTTT | CASQTAGLSTDTQYF
many | TRBD2 | TRBJ2-5 | TRBV24-1 | TGTGCCACCAGTGATTTAGCGGGGGGCCGGCGGGAGACCCAGTACTTC | CATSDLAGGRRETQYF
. | TRBD2 | TRBJ2-7 | TRBV7-8 | TGTGCCAGCAGCTTAACTAGCGGGCCATACGAGCAGTACTTC | CASSLTSGPYEQYF
. | . | TRBJ1-1 | TRBV10-3 | TGTGCCACCACCCCTGATTCCGGGACGTGGATTGAAGCTTTCTTT | CATTPDSGTWIEAFF
. | . | TRBJ2-7 | TRBV2 | TGTGCCAGCAATGAGGGCTACGAGCAGTACTTC | CASNEGYEQYF
. | . | TRBJ1-6 | TRBV19 | TGTGCCAGTAGTCTCGGGCTTAATTCACCCCTCCACTTT | CASSLGLNSPLHF
once | . | TRBJ2-6 | TRBV7-9 | TGTGCCAGCAGCTCCACAGACTCTGGGGCCAACGTCCTGACTTTC | CASSSTDSGANVLTF
many | . | TRBJ1-5 | TRBV20-1 | TGCAGTGCTAGGCAGGGCGTGGGTCAGCCCCAGCATTTT | CSARQGVGQPQHF
. | . | TRBJ2-7 | TRBV15 | TGTGCCACCAGCAGAGAGGGGAGCTACGAGCAGTACTTC | CATSREGSYEQYF
many | . | TRBJ2-2 | TRBV4-1 | TGCGCCAGCAGCCATCCCGGGGCGACTGGCGGGGAGCTGTTTTTT | CASSHPGATGGELFF
. | TRBD1 | TRBJ1-2 | TRBV20-1 | TGCAGTGCTCAAGGACGGGGACAGGGGCGAGGCTACACCTTC | CSAQGRGQGRGYTF
. | TRBD2 | TRBJ2-7 | TRBV20-1 | TGCAGTGCTAGAGGGACTAGTAATACCTACGAGCAGTACTTC | CSARGTSNTYEQYF
. | TRBD2 | TRBJ2-3 | TRBV25-1 | TGTGCCAGCAGTCAGGGAGGGGATACGCAGTATTTT | CASSQGGDTQYF
. | TRBD1 | TRBJ2-5 | TRBV9 | TGTGCCAGCAGTTTGGTCGGACAGGCACGGGAGACCCAGTACTTC | CASSLVGQARETQYF
few | . | TRBJ1-5 | TRBV15 | TGTGCCACCAGTCGTCACAGGGACGATCAGCCCCAGCATTTT | CATSRHRDDQPQHF
few | . | TRBJ2-5 | TRBV7-8 | TGTGCCAGCAGCAACGGACAGCCCCAAGAGACCCAGTACTTC | CASSNGQPQETQYF
few | TRBD1 | TRBJ2-7 | TRBV19 | TGTGCCAGTAGTATCTTCCAGGGACAGGCGTACGAGCAGTACTTC | CASSIFQGQAYEQYF
many | . | TRBJ1-3 | TRBV2 | TGTGCCAGCAGTTCCCCACTACAGGGCCTGGCCTCTGGAAACACCATATATTTT | CASSSPLQGLASGNTIYF
many | . | TRBJ2-7 | TRBV2 | TGTGCCAGCGGCAGGGATACCTACGAGCAGTACTTC | CASGRDTYEQYF
. | . | TRBJ2-7 | TRBV2 | TGTGCCAGCAGCGGTGGGGACGAGCAGTACTTC | CASSGGDEQYF
many | . | TRBJ2-7 | TRBV6-1 | TGTGCCAGCAGTGGATCCAGGGGACCGAACGGGCAGTACTTC | CASSGSRGPNGQYF
. | TRBD1 | TRBJ2-5 | TRBV9 | TGTGCCAGCAGCCCACGCCGGACAGGGCAAGAGACCCAGTACTTC | CASSPRRTGQETQYF
. | TRBD1 | TRBJ2-2 | TRBV3-1 | TGTGCCAGCCGCCAAGTCGGACAGGGGAACACCGGGGAGCTGTTTTTT | CASRQVGQGNTGELFF
. | TRBD2 | TRBJ2-1 | TRBV5-1 | TGCGCCAGCACTAACCCCTCTAGCGGGGGGAACAATGAGCAGTTCTTC | CASTNPSSGGNNEQFF
many | TRBD1 | TRBJ1-6 | TRBV9 | TGTGCCAGCAGCCCCGGGACAGGGGGCGGAAATTCACCCCTCCACTTT | CASSPGTGGGNSPLHF
. | . | TRBJ1-1 | TRBV19 | . | CASTSVGRAFF
. | TRBD1 | TRBJ2-1 | TRBV7-2 | TGTGCCAGCAGCTTTCCAGGGGGACACAATAAGCAGTTCTTC | CASSFPGGHNKQFF
. | . | TRBJ2-7 | TRBV25-1 | TGTGCCAGCAGTGGTAGCGGCGCTCCAAACGAGCAGTACTTC | CASSGSGAPNEQYF
. | TRBD1 | TRBJ1-4 | TRBV2 | TGTGCCAGCAGAGAGGACAGGGTCTGTTTT | CASREDRVCF
many | . | TRBJ1-4 | TRBV24-1 | TGTGCCACCAGTGATCCCCAGGGCGGGGTTGAAAAACTGTTTTTT | CATSDPQGGVEKLFF
. | . | TRBJ1-1 | TRBV20-1 | TGCAGTGCTAGGCTCCCGGGACACCTGAACACTGAAGCTTTCTTT | CSARLPGHLNTEAFF
many | . | TRBJ2-5 | TRBV2 | TGTGCCAGCATGCGGGAAGAGACCCAGTACTTC | CASMREETQYF
few | . | TRBJ2-7 | TRBV9 | TGTGCCAGCAGCGTAGCTGGGCAGTTCGACGAGCAGTACTTC | CASSVAGQFDEQYF